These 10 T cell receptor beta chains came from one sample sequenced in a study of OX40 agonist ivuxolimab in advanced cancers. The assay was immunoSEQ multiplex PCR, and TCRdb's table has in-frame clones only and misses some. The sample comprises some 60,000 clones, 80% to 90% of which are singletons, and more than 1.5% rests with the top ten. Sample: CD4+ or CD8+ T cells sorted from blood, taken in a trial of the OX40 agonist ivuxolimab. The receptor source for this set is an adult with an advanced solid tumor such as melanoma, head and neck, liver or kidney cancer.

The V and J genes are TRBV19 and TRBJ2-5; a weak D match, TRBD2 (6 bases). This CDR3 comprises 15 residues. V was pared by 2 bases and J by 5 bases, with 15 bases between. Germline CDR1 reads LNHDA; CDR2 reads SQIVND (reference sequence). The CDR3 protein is CASSIRLALWETQYF. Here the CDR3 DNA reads TGTGCCAGTAGTATACGGCTAGCGTTATGGGAGACCCAGTACTTC.

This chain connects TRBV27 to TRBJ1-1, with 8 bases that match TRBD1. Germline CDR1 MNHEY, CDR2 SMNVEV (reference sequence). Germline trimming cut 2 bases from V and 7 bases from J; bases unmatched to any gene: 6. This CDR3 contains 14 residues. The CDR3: CASSLRRGLGEAFF. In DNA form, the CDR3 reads TGTGCCAGCAGTTTACGCAGGGGGCTGGGTGAAGCTTTCTTT.

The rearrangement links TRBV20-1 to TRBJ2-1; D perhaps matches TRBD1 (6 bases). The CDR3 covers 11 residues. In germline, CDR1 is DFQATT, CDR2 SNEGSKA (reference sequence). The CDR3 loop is CSTRQDDEQFF. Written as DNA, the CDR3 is TGCAGCACTAGACAGGACGATGAGCAGTTCTTC.

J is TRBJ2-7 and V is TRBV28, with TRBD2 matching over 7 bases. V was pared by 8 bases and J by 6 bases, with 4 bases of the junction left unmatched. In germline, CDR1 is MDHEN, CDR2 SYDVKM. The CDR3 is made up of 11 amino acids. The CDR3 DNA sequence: TGTGCCAGCTCGGGGAGGGCCGAGCAGTACGTC. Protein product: CASSGRAEQYV.

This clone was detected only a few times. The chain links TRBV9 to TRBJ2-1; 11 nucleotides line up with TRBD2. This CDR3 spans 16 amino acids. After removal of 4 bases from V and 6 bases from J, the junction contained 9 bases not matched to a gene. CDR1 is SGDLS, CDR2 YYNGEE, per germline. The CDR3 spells CASSPRGLAGGNEQFF. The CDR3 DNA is TGTGCCAGCAGCCCTAGGGGCCTAGCGGGAGGCAATGAGCAGTTCTTC.

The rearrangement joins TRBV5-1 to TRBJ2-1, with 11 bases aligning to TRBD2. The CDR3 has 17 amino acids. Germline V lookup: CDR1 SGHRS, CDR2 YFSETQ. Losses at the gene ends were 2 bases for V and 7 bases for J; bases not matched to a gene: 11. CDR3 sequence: CASSLTLLAGGINEQFF. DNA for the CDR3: TGCGCCAGCAGCTTAACCCTCCTAGCGGGAGGTATAAATGAGCAGTTCTTC. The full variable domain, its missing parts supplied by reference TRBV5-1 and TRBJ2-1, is KAGVTQTPRYLIKTRGQQVTLSCSPISGHRSVSWYQQTPGQGLQFLFEYFSETQRNKGNFPGRFSGRQFSNSRSEMNVSTLELGDSALYLCASSLTLLAGGINEQFFGPGTRLTVL.

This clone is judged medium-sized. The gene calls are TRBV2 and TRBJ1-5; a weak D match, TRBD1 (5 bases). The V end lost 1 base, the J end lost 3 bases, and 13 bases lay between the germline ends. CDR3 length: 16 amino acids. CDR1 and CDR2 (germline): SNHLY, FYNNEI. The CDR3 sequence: CASSEGGAGLNQPQHF. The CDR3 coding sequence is TGTGCCAGCAGTGAAGGGGGCGCGGGGCTCAATCAGCCCCAGCATTTT.

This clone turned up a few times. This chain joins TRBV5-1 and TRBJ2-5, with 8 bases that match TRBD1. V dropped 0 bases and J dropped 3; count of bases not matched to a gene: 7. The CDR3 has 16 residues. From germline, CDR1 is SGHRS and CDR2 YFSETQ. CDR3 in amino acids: CASSLANSTGEETQYF. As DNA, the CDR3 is TGCGCCAGCAGCTTGGCCAATTCGACAGGGGAAGAGACCCAGTACTTC.

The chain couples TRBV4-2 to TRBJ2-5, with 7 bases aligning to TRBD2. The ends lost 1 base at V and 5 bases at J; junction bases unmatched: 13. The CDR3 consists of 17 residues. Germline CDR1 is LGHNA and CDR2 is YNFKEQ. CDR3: CASSQGSSGHSGETQYF. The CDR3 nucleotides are TGTGCCAGCAGCCAAGGTAGTAGCGGGCACAGTGGGGAGACCCAGTACTTC.

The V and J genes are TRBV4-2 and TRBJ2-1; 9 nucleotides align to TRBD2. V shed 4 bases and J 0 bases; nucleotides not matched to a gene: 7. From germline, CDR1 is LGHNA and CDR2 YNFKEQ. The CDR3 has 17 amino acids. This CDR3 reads CASSPRSRGGSYNEQFF. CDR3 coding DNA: TGTGCCAGCAGCCCCCGGTCGCGGGGGGGCTCCTACAATGAGCAGTTCTTC.